These 10 T cell receptor beta chains originate from one sample sequenced in a study of T cell responses to AZD1222 COVID-19 vaccine. The table came from immunoSEQ multiplex PCR; TCRdb's copy has only in-frame clones and leaves some out. The sample holds about 120,000 clones, roughly nine tenths seen once. The sample was peripheral blood, taken 28 days after the second AZD1222 dose. These receptors came from an adult who received the AZD1222 COVID-19 vaccine.

The V and J genes are TRBV23-1 and TRBJ2-7; D gene uncertain. TRBV23-1 is noted as an ORF with a role that remains uncertain. This CDR3 region has 13 residues. V was pared by 0 bases and J by 5 bases, with 8 bases between. CDR3 in DNA: TGCGCCAGCAGTCAATCGCGTGAGGACGAGCAGTACTTC. Its translation: CASSQSREDEQYF.

This sequence joins TRBV19 and TRBJ1-6; D is unresolved. This CDR3 spans 13 amino acids. Per the germline V gene, CDR1 is LNHDA and CDR2 is SQIVND (reference sequence). V was clipped by 1 base and J by 8 bases, with 6 bases between them. CDR3 loop: CASSIVGDSPLHF. In DNA, the CDR3 is TGTGCCAGTAGTATAGTCGGAGATTCACCCCTCCACTTT.

The V call is TRBV27, the J call TRBJ2-1; tentatively, D is TRBD1 (6 bases). Trimming took 0 bases from V and 0 from J, leaving 9 bases between them. The CDR3 length is 16 residues. CDR1 and CDR2 from the germline V gene are MNHEY and SMNVEV (reference sequence). CDR3 DNA: TGTGCCAGCAGTTTATCGTGGGGGCGCTCCTACAATGAGCAGTTCTTC. As protein: CASSLSWGRSYNEQFF.

For this clone: This same CDR3 is encoded by further DNA sequences in the sample. This chain joins TRBV28 and TRBJ2-7; 7 positions agree with TRBD1. Trimming took 6 bases from V and 0 from J; bases not matched to a gene: 8. CDR3 length equals 15 residues. CDR1 and CDR2 from the germline V gene are MDHEN and SYDVKM. This CDR3 reads CASSSPGQNSYEQYF. The DNA of the CDR3 is TGTGCCAGCAGCTCCCCGGGACAGAACTCCTACGAGCAGTACTTC.

The chain recombines TRBV18 with TRBJ2-7; no definite D call. This CDR3 is built from 12 residues. CDR1 and CDR2 from the germline V gene are KGHSH and LQKENI. V lost 3 bases to trimming and J lost 3 bases, with 6 bases between them. The CDR3 protein is CASSPHNYEQYF. As DNA, the CDR3 is TGTGCCAGCTCACCCCACAACTACGAGCAGTACTTC.

The chain combines TRBV15 with TRBJ2-2; the D is unclear. The CDR3 consists of 14 residues. Germline CDR1 and CDR2: LNHNV and YYDKDF (reference sequence). Trimming removed 7 bases at V and 7 bases at J, with 16 bases between. The CDR3 sequence: CATTHTPESGELFF. The CDR3 DNA reads as TGTGCCACCACCCACACTCCGGAAAGCGGGGAGCTGTTTTTT. Complete variable domain (other parts from reference TRBV15 and TRBJ2-2): DAMVIQNPRYQVTQFGKPVTLSCSQTLNHNVMYWYQQKSSQAPKLLFHYYDKDFNNEADTPDNFQSRRPNTSFCFLDIRSPGLGDTAMYLCATTHTPESGELFFGEGSRLTVL.

The V and J genes are TRBV2 and TRBJ1-1; D is possibly TRBD1 (5 bases). Trimming removed 3 bases at V and 2 bases at J, with 13 bases between. This CDR3 is 15 amino acids long. Germline CDR1 is SNHLY and CDR2 is FYNNEI. The DNA of the CDR3 is TGTGCCAGCAGTGACGGGGGGACCCCCAACACTGAAGCTTTCTTT. This encodes CASSDGGTPNTEAFF.

This rearrangement joins TRBV7-9 to TRBJ1-2; D is undetermined. This CDR3 has 14 amino acids. The germline V gene encodes CDR1 SEHNR and CDR2 FQNEAQ (reference sequence). V lost 5 bases and J lost 4, with 14 bases in between. CDR3 protein: CASSITPPSYGYTF. The CDR3 bases are TGTGCCAGCAGCATAACACCTCCCAGCTATGGCTACACCTTC.

By sample fraction, this clone is large. This chain connects TRBV3-1 (or the pseudogene TRBV3-2) to TRBJ2-5; D remains unclear. V lost 6 bases and J 7 bases, leaving 15 bases between the germline ends. CDR3 size: 13 residues. CDR1 and CDR2 (germline): LGHDT, YNNKEL (reference sequence). The CDR3 DNA sequence: TGTGCCAGCAGTCACTCAGGAAGATCGACCCAGTACTTC. The encoded protein is CASSHSGRSTQYF.

This clone came up a few times. V gene TRBV29-1 combines with J gene TRBJ1-1; possible D gene TRBD1, 5 bases. The V and J ends lost 2 bases and 8 bases respectively, with 15 bases between them. This CDR3 has 13 amino acids. Germline V gives CDR1 SQVTM, CDR2 ANQGSEA. CDR3 coding DNA: TGCAGCGTTGAACCCCAAGAGGGGCTGGAAGCTTTCTTT. Its protein product is CSVEPQEGLEAFF.